This record covers a single T cell receptor beta chain. This clonotype was counted ten times or more. The clone's antigen remains unknown. There are no base qualities to consult, and no much larger clone falls within one base. The receptor library was made with 5' RACE. The reads were generated on an Illumina HiSeq 2000. Template switching added a universal primer binding site, and the final cDNA carried a unique molecular identifier that allowed TCR cDNA molecules to be counted accurately. Specific primers in the conserved constant-segment region were used to synthesize first-strand cDNA for the TCR alpha and beta chains. To control for contamination, every cDNA library was double barcoded, receiving both a SMART-Mk sample barcode and Illumina barcodes. TruSeq adapter sequences and Illumina sample barcodes were added in two successive PCR steps. The Illumina HiSeq platform was used with custom primers to sequence TCR alpha and beta cDNA libraries. The authors processed their data as follows. MiGEC was used to process raw reads and extract unique molecular identifiers, and MiXCR was used to find CDR3 positions. For each individual, recombination models were inferred using an EM algorithm with the repgenHMM and IGoR tools. The tcR package in R was used for shared clonotype analysis, with sharing normalized by the product of cloneset sizes. To study raw recombination free of thymic and clonal selection effects, out-of-frame nonproductive sequences were analyzed. The raw public reads went through TCRdb reprocessing: fastp at Q25, MiXCR clone calling, in-frame beta chains kept. Entries are consolidated by CDR3 protein sequence, retaining the most common genes and DNA. The V and J calls and clone size come from TCRdb's table, not from the authors' own analysis. The sample contains around 220,000 distinct CDR3 sequences, 8% to 11% of them found a single time. 9% to 10% of the sample is taken by the ten largest.

This sample was taken from a study of identical twins (dated by TCRdb to 2016 to 2017). Regarding the complete study: The study deep-sequenced TCR alpha and beta repertoires from monozygotic twins, unrelated adults of various ages and cord blood to test whether fetal clonotypes persist. To rule out contamination, the twin experiments were replicated at different times with different library preparation protocols. Here is what the overall study found, with its caveats: Zero-insertion analyses could be partly confounded by invariant T cells such as MAIT and iNKT, although diverse VJ usage argued against such confounding for most clonotypes. In monozygotic twins, recombination models systematically underestimated out-of-frame TCR alpha sharing, but the models matched the sharing seen between unrelated individuals. A weaker excess of twin sharing was found in beta out-of-frame sequences because the signal-to-noise ratio was lowered by fewer shared sequences. Conclusions relied on cross-sectional statistical analysis, since the same donors could not be followed over many years. Fewer insertions were carried by abundant cord blood beta clonotypes; a weaker similar trend was observed in young adult naive repertoires, while no such trend was observed in memory repertoires. Compared with coincidental sharing between unrelated individuals, out-of-frame TCR alpha sequences shared between twins showed an excess of sequences with low generation probability.

Every donor in the study was a healthy Caucasian. Using Miltenyi CD45RO+ enrichment and human naive T-cell isolation kits, memory (CD45RO+) and naive T cells were isolated from PBMC. The CDR3 starts with the cysteine, ends with the phenylalanine, and has 12 residues. This entry keeps only the CDR3 DNA: 36 bases, framed from base 1. In the germline V gene (reference sequence), CDR1 corresponds to DFQATT and CDR2 to SNEGSKA. V has 4 bases trimmed and J has 12 bases trimmed; junction bases matching no gene number 3. Sequenced: memory T cells sorted from blood. The label giving this sample's cell subset or site can be read as: CD45RO+ enriched T cells. The clonotype originates from a man in his forties or fifties in good health. The V and J segments used are TRBV20-1 and TRBJ2-3, with 14 bases in between that match TRBD2. The CDR3 corresponds to CSATGTSGSQYF. The sequenced DNA: TGCAGTGCTACCGGGACTAGCGGGAGTCAGTATTTT.